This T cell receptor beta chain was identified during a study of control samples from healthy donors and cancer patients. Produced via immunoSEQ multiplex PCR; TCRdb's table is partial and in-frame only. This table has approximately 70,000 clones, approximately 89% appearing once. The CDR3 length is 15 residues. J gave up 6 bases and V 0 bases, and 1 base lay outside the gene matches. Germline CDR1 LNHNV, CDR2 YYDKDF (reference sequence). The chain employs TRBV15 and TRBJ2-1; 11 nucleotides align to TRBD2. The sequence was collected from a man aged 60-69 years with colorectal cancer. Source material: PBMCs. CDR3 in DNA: TGTGCCACCAGCAGAGATCTAGCGGGGGGCAATGAGCAGTTCTTC. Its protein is CATSRDLAGGNEQFF. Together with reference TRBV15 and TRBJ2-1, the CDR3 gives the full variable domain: DAMVIQNPRYQVTQFGKPVTLSCSQTLNHNVMYWYQQKSSQAPKLLFHYYDKDFNNEADTPDNFQSRRPNTSFCFLDIRSPGLGDTAMYLCATSRDLAGGNEQFFGPGTRLTVL.